These 17 T cell receptor beta chains share one sample of origin, sequenced in a study of T cells in Graves' hyperthyroidism and ophthalmopathy. Template material for amplifying TCR beta CDR3 regions consisted of RNA transcripts. HTBI primers drove first-round RT-PCR of the TCR CDR3. MiXCR, run by TCRdb on the multiplex PCR reads, gives a single entry per CDR3 protein. The data contain under 200,000 distinct CDR3 sequences, around 8.9% of them singletons. Sequencing was carried out using blood. The receptors originated from a woman between 18 and 29 years old with Graves' hyperthyroidism that later progressed to Graves' ophthalmopathy.

A note on this clonotype: One base away lies a much larger clone, so this may be a sequencing read error. The gene calls are TRBV3-1 and TRBJ1-1; D is uncertain. From germline, CDR1 is LGHDT and CDR2 YNNKEL (reference sequence). CDR3 length equals 11 residues. V lost 5 bases and J 10 bases, leaving 11 bases between the germline ends. The CDR3 DNA reads TGTGCCAGCAGCTCTAGAACGGGAGCTTTCTTT. Amino acids: CASSSRTGAFF.

This clonotype was recorded at least ten times. The J gene is TRBJ1-1, the V gene TRBV7-2; no clear D. The ends were cut back, 5 bases at V and 1 base at J, with 20 bases in the middle. The V gene's germline CDR1 is SGHTA and CDR2 FQGNSA. This CDR3 region has 17 residues. CDR3 sequence (DNA): TGTGCCAGCAGCCCACGGCCAGGCCCATCCTCGAACACTGAAGCTTTCTTT. Protein sequence: CASSPRPGPSSNTEAFF.

This clonotype has at least ten counts. This chain uses TRBV6-1 with TRBJ1-2; 10 bases fit TRBD1. The V and J ends lost 5 bases and 4 bases, in that order; junction bases with no gene match: 4. Germline loops: CDR1 MNHNS, CDR2 SASEGT. The CDR3 totals 14 residues. The CDR3 coding sequence is TGTGCCAGCAGTTCAGGACAGGGGGGCTATGGCTACACCTTC. Amino acids: CASSSGQGGYGYTF.

This clonotype appeared a few times. V usage is TRBV9 and J usage is TRBJ1-3; D remains unclear. V was shortened by 3 bases and J by 3 bases, with 7 bases between the two germline ends. The CDR3 is 13 amino acids. Germline V gene lookup returns CDR1 SGDLS and CDR2 YYNGEE. In DNA form, the CDR3 reads TGTGCCAGCAGCGCTGATGGTGGAAACACCATATATTTT. It yields the protein CASSADGGNTIYF.

V and J are TRBV28 and TRBJ2-3; 8 bases are a match to TRBD2. Germline V CDR1 and CDR2: MDHEN, SYDVKM. The CDR3 sequence is 16 residues long. V was clipped by 3 bases and J by 3 bases; unmatched bases: 8. The CDR3 region is CASSLERGGSTDTQYF. In nucleotides, the CDR3 is TGTGCCAGCAGTTTGGAACGGGGGGGCAGTACAGATACGCAGTATTTT.

This clonotype was found many times. The V gene is TRBV6-1, the J gene TRBJ1-6, with D tentatively TRBD1 (5 bases). CDR1 is MNHNS, CDR2 SASEGT, per germline. Trimming cost V 5 bases and J 8 bases, with 13 bases left between them. The CDR3 totals 14 residues. The CDR3 sequence is CASSLGTEDSPLHF. As DNA, the CDR3 is TGTGCCAGCAGTTTGGGGACGGAGGATTCACCCCTCCACTTT.

This chain connects TRBV2 to TRBJ2-7, with TRBD1 matching 11 bases. The V gene end was trimmed by 5 bases and the J gene end by 2 bases; junction bases not matched to a gene: 2. Germline values: CDR1 SNHLY, CDR2 FYNNEI. This CDR3 region has 14 residues. DNA of the CDR3: TGTGCCAGCAGTCCGGACAGGGGGCCCTACGAGCAGTACTTC. It yields the protein CASSPDRGPYEQYF.

This clonotype occurred many times. This chain joins TRBV20-1 and TRBJ2-7; TRBD2 matches 8 bases. This CDR3 is built from 16 residues. Germline values: CDR1 DFQATT, CDR2 SNEGSKA (reference sequence). Germline trimming cut 3 bases from V and 0 bases from J; bases unmatched to any gene: 10. CDR3 nucleotide sequence: TGCAGTGCTAGGGGGCTGGACAGCGGGAGCTCCTACGAGCAGTACTTC. The encoded protein is CSARGLDSGSSYEQYF.

CDR3 nucleotides: TGTGCCAGTAGTATGTCTTACGAGCAGTACTTC. Its protein product is CASSMSYEQYF. V is TRBV19 and J is TRBJ2-7; D is uncertain. Germline CDR1 is LNHDA and CDR2 is SQIVND (reference sequence). Deletions cut 3 bases from V and 4 bases from J, with 4 bases between. The CDR3 spans 11 residues.

In this sample, this clonotype turned up many times. The CDR3: CASSYTGGQGATDTQYF. CDR3 bases: TGTGCCAGCAGTTACACGGGGGGGCAGGGGGCTACAGATACGCAGTATTTT. The rearrangement uses TRBV6-1 and TRBJ2-3; possibly TRBD1 or TRBD2 for D (8 bases each). The ends were cut back, 5 bases at V and 3 bases at J, with 21 bases in the middle. The germline V gene encodes CDR1 MNHNS and CDR2 SASEGT. The CDR3 has 17 amino acids.

This clonotype was seen at least ten times. J is TRBJ2-7 and V is TRBV27; TRBD2 agrees at 10 bases. The germline V gene has CDR1 MNHEY and CDR2 SMNVEV (reference sequence). The CDR3 consists of 19 residues. Losses at the gene ends were 7 bases for V and 2 bases for J; bases not matched to a gene: 20. CDR3 sequence (DNA): TGTGCCAGCATACTCCCTGACCCCGTAGGGACTAGCGTCGCCTACGAGCAGTACTTC. Its protein is CASILPDPVGTSVAYEQYF.

This chain uses TRBV7-8 with TRBJ1-2; no clear D. V lost 1 base, J lost 0 bases, and 12 bases lay in between. CDR3 length: 16 amino acids. Germline V lookup: CDR1 SGHVS, CDR2 FQNEAQ. CDR3 in amino acids: CASSLDYQPTNYGYTF. CDR3 nucleotides: TGTGCCAGCAGCTTAGATTACCAGCCAACTAACTATGGCTACACCTTC.

The CDR3 sequence is CASSVLPTDTQYF. As DNA, the CDR3 is TGTGCCAGCAGCGTATTGCCCACAGATACGCAGTATTTT. This rearrangement joins TRBV9 to TRBJ2-3; D is unclear. Looked up from germline, CDR1 is SGDLS and CDR2 is YYNGEE. The CDR3 has 13 amino acids. Trimming took off 1 base at V and 2 bases at J, with 5 bases between the two ends. The full variable domain, completed using reference TRBV9 and TRBJ2-3, is DSGVTQTPKHLITATGQRVTLRCSPRSGDLSVYWYQQSLDQGLQFLIQYYNGEERAKGNILERFSAQQFPDLHSELNLSSLELGDSALYFCASSVLPTDTQYFGPGTRLTVL.

This clonotype has a count of ten or more. J is TRBJ2-3 and V is TRBV7-3; 9 nucleotides agree with TRBD1. The CDR3 covers 17 residues. V was pared by 5 bases and J by 0 bases, with 9 bases of the junction left unmatched. Germline loops: CDR1 SGHTA, CDR2 FQGTGA. The CDR3, as DNA: TGTGCCAGCAGCCAGGGGAACAGGGGGCGTAGCACAGATACGCAGTATTTT. Translating gives CASSQGNRGRSTDTQYF.

This chain uses TRBV7-2 with TRBJ1-2; tentative D call: TRBD1 (5 bases). CDR3 length equals 13 residues. V was trimmed by 3 bases and J by 8 bases, leaving 13 bases between them. The V gene's germline CDR1 is SGHTA and CDR2 FQGNSA. The chain's CDR3 is CASSLGRLWGYTF. CDR3 in DNA: TGTGCCAGCAGCTTGGGACGGCTCTGGGGCTACACCTTC.

This chain connects TRBV7-6 to TRBJ2-1; 10 bases match TRBD1. CDR1 and CDR2 from the germline V gene are SGHVS and FNYEAQ. V was pared by 5 bases and J by 6 bases, with 7 bases of the junction left unmatched. The CDR3 sequence is 15 residues long. In DNA form, the CDR3 reads TGTGCCAGCAGCCCTAGAGGGACAGGGGTCAATGAGCAGTTCTTC. This encodes CASSPRGTGVNEQFF. The variable domain in full, with the rest retrieved from reference TRBV7-6 and TRBJ2-1, is GAGVSQSPRYKVTKRGQDVALRCDPISGHVSLYWYRQALGQGPEFLTYFNYEAQQDKSGLPNDRFSAERPEGSISTLTIQRTEQRDSAMYRCASSPRGTGVNEQFFGPGTRLTVL.

V usage is TRBV10-3 and J usage is TRBJ2-3, with 12 bases that match TRBD2. The CDR3 consists of 14 residues. Germline CDR1 is ENHRY and CDR2 is SYGVKD. Trimming at V came to 5 bases and at J to 4 bases, leaving 1 base not matched to a gene. CDR3 nucleotides: TGTGCCATCAGTCTAGCGGGAGGGCCAGATACGCAGTATTTT. It codes for CAISLAGGPDTQYF.